These 15 T cell receptor beta chains were all obtained from the same sample, sequenced in a study of blood T cells in healthy people across ages. Sample-barcoded 5' priming and a J-beta primer mix drove a second PCR of roughly 6 to 12 cycles. TCRdb redid the calling of the 5' RACE reads with MiXCR, one entry per CDR3 protein. This repertoire shows about 1 million distinct CDR3 sequences, roughly 24% found once; its top ten account for approximately 0.75%. Another study also made use of these data, one on T cells of mothers and their children.

The sequencing sample was made of blood. These TCRs come from a girl between 2 and 10 years old in good health.

With regard to this clonotype: Germline and junction disagree at one end, which may indicate a read error. The chain links TRBV18 to TRBJ1-4, with a possible D match to TRBD1 (6 bases). The CDR3 sequence is 16 residues long. CDR1 is KGHSH, CDR2 LQKENI, per germline. CDR3 sequence (DNA): TGTGCCAGCTCACCCAACTCAGGGGCAACTAGTGAAAAACTGTTTTTT. Protein sequence: CASSPNSGATSEKLFF.

Notes on this clonotype: Sequence at one end of the junction differs from germline and may be a read error. The V gene is TRBV2, the J gene TRBJ2-3; D possibly corresponds to TRBD1 (5 bases). CDR3 length: 13 residues. CDR1 and CDR2 from the germline V gene are SNHLY and FYNNEI. The CDR3 DNA follows: TGTGCCAGCAGTGAAGGATATTCTGGCAGGGCCGTTTTT. Its protein is CASSEGYSGRAVF.

The chain combines TRBV6-4 with TRBJ2-1, with TRBD2 matching 8 bases. Germline CDR1 MRHNA, CDR2 SNTAGT. The V segment lost 2 bases and the J segment 3 bases; nucleotides outside the gene matches: 3. The CDR3 sequence is 15 residues long. DNA for the CDR3: TGTGCCAGCAGTGACGCGGGGGGATTCTACAATGAGCAGTTCTTC. Its translation is CASSDAGGFYNEQFF.

V is TRBV9 and J is TRBJ2-7; D is unclear. The ends were cut back, 3 bases at V and 4 bases at J, with 11 bases in the middle. This CDR3 is 13 amino acids long. Germline CDR1 is SGDLS and CDR2 is YYNGEE. CDR3: CASSAAPDYEQYF. The DNA of the CDR3 is TGTGCCAGCAGCGCAGCACCCGATTACGAGCAGTACTTC.

This clonotype appeared many times. The rearrangement links TRBV7-9 to TRBJ1-1; no clear D gene. Germline loops: CDR1 SEHNR, CDR2 FQNEAQ (reference sequence). Trimming removed 5 bases at V and 1 base at J, with 14 bases between. This CDR3 contains 15 residues. DNA for the CDR3: TGTGCCAGCAGCCATCCCGATCTGGGGAACACTGAAGCTTTCTTT. Translation: CASSHPDLGNTEAFF.

This clonotype has just a few counts. The chain couples TRBV28 to TRBJ2-4; D assignment may be TRBD1 or TRBD2 (5 bases each). The CDR3 is 16 amino acids. V shed 8 bases and J shed 3 bases, with 20 bases lying between them. Germline V gives CDR1 MDHEN, CDR2 SYDVKM. CDR3: CASGGRDTLDKNIQYF. The CDR3 DNA is TGTGCCAGCGGGGGACGGGATACGTTGGACAAAAACATTCAGTACTTC.

The rearrangement joins TRBV7-2 to TRBJ2-5; D gene ambiguous. TRBJ2-7 matches the DNA end more closely, so the J call is doubtful. This CDR3 region has 14 residues. The germline V gene encodes CDR1 SGHTA and CDR2 FQGNSA. CDR3 nucleotides: TGTGCCAGCAGCTTGCAGGAACGTACCTACGAGCAGTACTTC. Translating gives CASSLQERTYEQYF.

This chain uses TRBV29-1 with TRBJ2-5; 7 bases line up with TRBD1. Germline V gene data show CDR1 as SQVTM and CDR2 as ANQGSEA. J was trimmed by 5 bases and V by 7 bases; bases with no gene match: 10. CDR3 length: 13 amino acids. The CDR3 region is CSADPQGLETQYF. CDR3 nucleotide sequence: TGCAGCGCCGATCCACAGGGGCTTGAGACCCAGTACTTC.

The CDR3, as DNA: TGTGCCAGCAGCCATGCCGGAGCGGAGCAGTTCTTC. Translated: CASSHAGAEQFF. The chain links TRBV7-2 to TRBJ2-5; D gene unclear. The J call is uncertain, as TRBJ2-1 better fits the DNA end. The CDR3 covers 12 residues. Germline CDR1 reads SGHTA; CDR2 reads FQGNSA.

The chain has TRBV28 and TRBJ2-5, with 7 bases matching TRBD2. The end of the DNA aligns better with TRBJ2-7, so the J call may be wrong. Germline CDR1 reads MDHEN; CDR2 reads SYDVKM. This CDR3 comprises 16 residues. Written as DNA, the CDR3 is TGTGCCAGCAGTCCCTCTGGGAGGGCTCGATCCTACGAGCAGTACTTC. Translating it yields CASSPSGRARSYEQYF.

The chain recombines TRBV14 with TRBJ1-2; maybe TRBD1 (6 bases). Trimming stripped 1 base from V and 4 bases from J, with 10 bases between. The CDR3 is made up of 14 amino acids. From germline, CDR1 is SGHDN and CDR2 FVKESK. The CDR3 DNA is TGTGCCAGCAGCCAAGGGGGGACAATCTATGGCTACACCTTC. Protein sequence: CASSQGGTIYGYTF.

The CDR3 DNA reads as TGTGCCAGCAGCTTAAATTGGGGGGGAGAGACCCAGTACTTC. Amino acids: CASSLNWGGETQYF. This chain uses TRBV7-2 with TRBJ2-7; TRBD2 matches 7 bases. The end of the DNA aligns better with TRBJ2-5, so the J call may be wrong. The CDR3 covers 14 residues. The germline V gene encodes CDR1 SGHTA and CDR2 FQGNSA.

This clonotype showed up just a few times. The chain has TRBV28 and TRBJ2-5; perhaps TRBD2 as D (7 bases). TRBJ2-1 explains the end of the DNA better; the J call may be wrong. Germline assignment: CDR1 MDHEN and CDR2 SYDVKM. This CDR3 region has 19 residues. In DNA form, the CDR3 reads TGTGCCAGCAGACCTGGAGGCGGGGGCCGGGCGGGAGAGGACAATGAGCAGTTCTTC. Translating gives CASRPGGGGRAGEDNEQFF.

This clonotype is a singleton in its sample. V gene TRBV6-2 or TRBV6-3 combines with J gene TRBJ2-1; no clear D. Germline V gene lookup returns CDR1 MNHEY and CDR2 SVGEGT. This CDR3 is 15 amino acids long. Trimming shortened V by 2 bases and J by 0 bases, and 8 bases separated the two germline ends. The CDR3 DNA reads TGTGCCAGCAGTTACGCCACAAGCTCCTACAATGAGCAGTTCTTC. Its protein product is CASSYATSSYNEQFF.

The genes are TRBV7-6 and TRBJ2-3, with D perhaps matching TRBD1 or TRBD2 (5 bases each). Per the germline V gene, CDR1 is SGHVS and CDR2 is FNYEAQ. Trimming took 3 bases from V and 4 from J, leaving 17 bases between them. The CDR3 has 16 residues. The CDR3 DNA follows: TGTGCCAGCAGCTTGGGGGAGCGGTTTACCGCAGATACGCAGTATTTT. Protein: CASSLGERFTADTQYF.